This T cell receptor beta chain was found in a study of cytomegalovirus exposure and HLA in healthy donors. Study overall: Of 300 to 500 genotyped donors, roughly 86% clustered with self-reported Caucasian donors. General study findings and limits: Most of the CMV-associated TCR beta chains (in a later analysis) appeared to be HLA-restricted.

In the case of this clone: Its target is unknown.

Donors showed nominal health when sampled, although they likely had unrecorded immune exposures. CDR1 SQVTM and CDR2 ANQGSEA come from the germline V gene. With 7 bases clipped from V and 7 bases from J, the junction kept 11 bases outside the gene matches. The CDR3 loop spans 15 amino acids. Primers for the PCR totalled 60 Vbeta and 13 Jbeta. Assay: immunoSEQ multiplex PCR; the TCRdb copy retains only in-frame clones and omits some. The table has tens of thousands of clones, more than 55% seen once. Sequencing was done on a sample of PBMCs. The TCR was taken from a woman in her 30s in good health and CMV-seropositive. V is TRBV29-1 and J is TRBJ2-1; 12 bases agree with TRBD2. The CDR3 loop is CSGTLLAGGRNEQFF. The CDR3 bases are TGCAGCGGCACCTTACTAGCGGGGGGCAGAAATGAGCAGTTCTTC.